The present T cell receptor beta chain was sequenced within a study of T cells expressing NK-cell markers. 5'RACE template switching with UMIs generated TCR beta cDNA. TCRdb reanalyzed the 5' RACE reads and collapses them to one entry per CDR3 protein, without DNA. In all, the sample yields approximately 150,000 distinct CDR3 sequences. The V gene's germline CDR1 is SGHKS and CDR2 YYEKEE (reference sequence). This CDR3 has 11 residues. This TCR derives from a man between 18 and 29 years old in good health. The chain employs TRBV5-5 and TRBJ2-7. Sequencing was carried out using blood T cells: a sorted CD56 or NKG2C T cell subset, CD4+ or CD8+ T cells, or bulk PBMC T cells (not recorded which). The CDR3 sequence: CASSSRREQYF.